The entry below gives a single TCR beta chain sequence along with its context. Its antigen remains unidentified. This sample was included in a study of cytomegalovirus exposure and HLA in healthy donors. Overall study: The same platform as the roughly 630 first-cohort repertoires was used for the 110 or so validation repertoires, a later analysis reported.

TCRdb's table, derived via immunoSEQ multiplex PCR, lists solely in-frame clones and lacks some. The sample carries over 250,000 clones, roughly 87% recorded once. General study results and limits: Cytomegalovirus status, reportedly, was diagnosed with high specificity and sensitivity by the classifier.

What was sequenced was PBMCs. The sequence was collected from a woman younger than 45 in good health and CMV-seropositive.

The CDR3 DNA reads TGTGCCAGCAGTGAGGAATCAGTAGGAGTAGGAGGTACGGCTTTCTTT. Translated: CASSEESVGVGGTAFF. The chain joins TRBV2 to TRBJ1-1; D uncertain. This CDR3 contains 16 residues. Germline V gene sequence: CDR1 SNHLY, CDR2 FYNNEI. The ends were cut back, 3 bases at V and 11 bases at J, with 25 bases in the middle. The full variable domain, completed using reference TRBV2 and TRBJ1-1, is EPEVTQTPSHQVTQMGQEVILRCVPISNHLYFYWYRQILGQKVEFLVSFYNNEISEKSEIFDDQFSVERPDGSNFTLKIRSTKLEDSAMYFCASSEESVGVGGTAFFGQGTRLTVV.